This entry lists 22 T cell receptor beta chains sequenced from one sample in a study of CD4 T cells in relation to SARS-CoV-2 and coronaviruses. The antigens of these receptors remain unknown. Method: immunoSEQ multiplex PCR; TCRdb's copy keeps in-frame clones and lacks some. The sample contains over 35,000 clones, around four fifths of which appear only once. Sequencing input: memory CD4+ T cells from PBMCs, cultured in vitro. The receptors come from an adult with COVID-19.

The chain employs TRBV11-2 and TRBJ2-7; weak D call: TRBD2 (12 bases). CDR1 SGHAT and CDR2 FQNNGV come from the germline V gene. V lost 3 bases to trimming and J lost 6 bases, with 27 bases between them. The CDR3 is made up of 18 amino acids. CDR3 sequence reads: CASSFGTGGLAGFIEQYF. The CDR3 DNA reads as TGTGCCAGCAGCTTCGGGACAGGGGGACTAGCGGGTTTTATCGAGCAGTACTTC.

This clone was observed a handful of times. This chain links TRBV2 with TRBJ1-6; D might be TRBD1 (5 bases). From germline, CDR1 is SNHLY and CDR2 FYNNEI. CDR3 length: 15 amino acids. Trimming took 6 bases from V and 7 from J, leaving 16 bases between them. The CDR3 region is CASSSDSAENSPLHF. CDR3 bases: TGTGCCAGCAGCTCAGACAGTGCCGAAAATTCACCCCTCCACTTT.

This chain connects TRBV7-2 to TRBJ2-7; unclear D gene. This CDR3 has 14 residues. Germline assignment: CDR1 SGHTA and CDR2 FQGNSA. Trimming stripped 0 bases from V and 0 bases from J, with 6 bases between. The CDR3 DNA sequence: TGTGCCAGCAGCTTAGCCTATCCCTCCTACGAGCAGTACTTC. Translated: CASSLAYPSYEQYF.

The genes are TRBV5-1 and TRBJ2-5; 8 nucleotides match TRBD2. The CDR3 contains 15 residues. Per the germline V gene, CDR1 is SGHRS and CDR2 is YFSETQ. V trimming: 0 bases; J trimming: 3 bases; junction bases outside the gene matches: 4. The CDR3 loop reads CASSLAAGVEETQYF. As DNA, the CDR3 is TGCGCCAGCAGCTTGGCAGCGGGAGTCGAAGAGACCCAGTACTTC.

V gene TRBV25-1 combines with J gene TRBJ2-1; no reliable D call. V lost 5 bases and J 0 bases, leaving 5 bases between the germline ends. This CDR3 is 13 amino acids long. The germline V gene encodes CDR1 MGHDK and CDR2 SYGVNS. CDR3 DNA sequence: TGTGCCAGCAGTCGGAGCTCCTACAATGAGCAGTTCTTC. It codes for CASSRSSYNEQFF. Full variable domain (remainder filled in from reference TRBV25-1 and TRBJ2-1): EADIYQTPRYLVIGTGKKITLECSQTMGHDKMYWYQQDPGMELHLIHYSYGVNSTEKGDLSSESTVSRIRTEHFPLTLESARPSHTSQYLCASSRSSYNEQFFGPGTRLTVL.

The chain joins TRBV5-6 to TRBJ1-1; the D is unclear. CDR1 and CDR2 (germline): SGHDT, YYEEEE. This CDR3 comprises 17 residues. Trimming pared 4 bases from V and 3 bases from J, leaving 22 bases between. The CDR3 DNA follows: TGTGCCAGCAGCCAACGGGTGGGTTGGAGGGATTACACTGAAGCTTTCTTT. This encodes CASSQRVGWRDYTEAFF.

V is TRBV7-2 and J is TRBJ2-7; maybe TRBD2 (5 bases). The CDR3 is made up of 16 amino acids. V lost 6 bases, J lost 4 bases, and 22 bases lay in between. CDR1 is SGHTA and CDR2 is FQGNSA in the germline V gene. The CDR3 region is CASSGKMAGWNYEQYF. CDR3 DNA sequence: TGTGCCAGCAGTGGGAAGATGGCGGGTTGGAATTACGAGCAGTACTTC.

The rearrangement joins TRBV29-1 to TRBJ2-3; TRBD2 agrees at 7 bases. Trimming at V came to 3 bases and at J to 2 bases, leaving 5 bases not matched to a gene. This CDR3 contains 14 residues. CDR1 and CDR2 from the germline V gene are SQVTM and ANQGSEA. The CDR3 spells CSVDASGFTDTQYF. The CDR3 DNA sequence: TGCAGCGTTGACGCTAGCGGATTCACAGATACGCAGTATTTT.

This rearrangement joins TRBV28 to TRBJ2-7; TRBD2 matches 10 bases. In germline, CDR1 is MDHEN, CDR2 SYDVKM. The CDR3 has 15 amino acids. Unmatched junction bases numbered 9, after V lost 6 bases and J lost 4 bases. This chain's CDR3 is CASSTQREGNYEQYF. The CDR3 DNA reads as TGTGCCAGCAGCACCCAGCGGGAGGGGAATTACGAGCAGTACTTC.

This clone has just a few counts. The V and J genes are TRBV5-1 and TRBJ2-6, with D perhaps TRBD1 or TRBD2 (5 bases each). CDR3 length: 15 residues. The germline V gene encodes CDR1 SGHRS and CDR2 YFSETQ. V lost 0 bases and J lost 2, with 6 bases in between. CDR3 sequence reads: CASSLGGAGANVLTF. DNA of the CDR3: TGCGCCAGCAGCTTGGGAGGGGCTGGGGCCAACGTCCTGACTTTC.

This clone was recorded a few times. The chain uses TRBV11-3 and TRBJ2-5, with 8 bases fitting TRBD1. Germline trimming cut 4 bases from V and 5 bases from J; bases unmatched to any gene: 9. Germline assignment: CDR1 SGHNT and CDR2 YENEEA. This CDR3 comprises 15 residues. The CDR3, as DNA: TGTGCCAGCAGCTCCGCCGGACAGGGAGCGGAGACCCAGTACTTC. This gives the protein CASSSAGQGAETQYF. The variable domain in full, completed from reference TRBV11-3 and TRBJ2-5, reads EAGVVQSPRYKIIEKKQPVAFWCNPISGHNTLYWYLQNLGQGPELLIRYENEEAVDDSQLPKDRFSAERLKGVDSTLKIQPAELGDSAVYLCASSSAGQGAETQYFGPGTRLLVL.

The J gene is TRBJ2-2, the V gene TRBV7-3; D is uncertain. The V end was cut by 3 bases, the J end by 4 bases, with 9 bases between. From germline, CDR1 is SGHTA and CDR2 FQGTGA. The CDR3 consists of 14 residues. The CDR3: CASSFGSGTGELFF. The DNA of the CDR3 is TGTGCCAGCAGCTTCGGGTCGGGCACCGGGGAGCTGTTTTTT.

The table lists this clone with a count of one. The CDR3 sequence is CASRPDPASYEQYF. The CDR3 DNA sequence: TGTGCCAGCAGACCCGACCCCGCTAGCTACGAGCAGTACTTC. The chain uses TRBV7-3 and TRBJ2-7; D is unresolved. The CDR3 has 14 residues. V was cut by 6 bases and J by 3 bases, with 15 bases left in between. Germline loops: CDR1 SGHTA, CDR2 FQGTGA.

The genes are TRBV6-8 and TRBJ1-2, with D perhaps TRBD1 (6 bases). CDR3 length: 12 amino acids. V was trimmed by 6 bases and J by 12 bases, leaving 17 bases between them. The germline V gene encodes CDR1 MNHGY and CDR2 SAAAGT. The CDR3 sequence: CASSPHRECHTF. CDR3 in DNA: TGTGCCAGCAGCCCACACAGGGAGTGCCACACCTTC.

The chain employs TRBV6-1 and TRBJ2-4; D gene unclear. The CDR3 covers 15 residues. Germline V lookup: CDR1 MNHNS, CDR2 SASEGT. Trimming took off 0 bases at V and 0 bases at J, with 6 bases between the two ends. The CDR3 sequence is CASSEALLAKNIQYF. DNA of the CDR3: TGTGCCAGCAGTGAAGCCCTATTAGCCAAAAACATTCAGTACTTC.

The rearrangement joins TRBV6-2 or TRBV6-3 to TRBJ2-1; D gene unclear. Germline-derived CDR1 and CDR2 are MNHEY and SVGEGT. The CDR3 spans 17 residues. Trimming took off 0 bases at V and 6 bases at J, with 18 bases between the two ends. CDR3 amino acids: CASSYSWVPRIRNEQFF. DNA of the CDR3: TGTGCCAGCAGTTACTCGTGGGTACCTAGGATCCGCAATGAGCAGTTCTTC.

The CDR3 DNA follows: TGCGCCAGCAGCACGGGGACCGCGCCCTACGAGCAGTACTTC. Translating it yields CASSTGTAPYEQYF. The chain carries TRBV5-1 and TRBJ2-7, with D perhaps being TRBD1 or TRBD2 (5 bases each). In germline, CDR1 is SGHRS, CDR2 YFSETQ. V was clipped by 4 bases and J by 2 bases, with 13 bases between them. The CDR3 runs to 14 residues.

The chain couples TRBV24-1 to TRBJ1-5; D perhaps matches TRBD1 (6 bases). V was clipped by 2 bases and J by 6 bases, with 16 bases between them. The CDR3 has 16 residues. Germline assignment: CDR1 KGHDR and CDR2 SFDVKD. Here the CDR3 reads CATSDSQGLQGQPQHF. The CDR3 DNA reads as TGTGCCACCAGTGATTCGCAGGGGTTACAAGGTCAGCCCCAGCATTTT.

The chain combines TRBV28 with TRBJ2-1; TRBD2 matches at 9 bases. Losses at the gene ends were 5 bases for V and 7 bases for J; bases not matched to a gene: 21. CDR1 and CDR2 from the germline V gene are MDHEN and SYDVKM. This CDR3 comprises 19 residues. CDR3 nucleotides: TGTGCCAGCAGTACCGTACGGGGCGGGAGGGCCTTCTGGTTGAATGAGCAGTTCTTC. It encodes CASSTVRGGRAFWLNEQFF.

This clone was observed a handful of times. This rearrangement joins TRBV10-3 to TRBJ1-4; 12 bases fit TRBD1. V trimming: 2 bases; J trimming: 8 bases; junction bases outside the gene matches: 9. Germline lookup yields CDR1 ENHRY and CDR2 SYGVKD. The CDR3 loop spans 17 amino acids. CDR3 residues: CAISELLPGQGAEKLFF. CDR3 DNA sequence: TGTGCCATCAGTGAGCTATTACCGGGACAGGGGGCAGAAAAACTGTTTTTT.

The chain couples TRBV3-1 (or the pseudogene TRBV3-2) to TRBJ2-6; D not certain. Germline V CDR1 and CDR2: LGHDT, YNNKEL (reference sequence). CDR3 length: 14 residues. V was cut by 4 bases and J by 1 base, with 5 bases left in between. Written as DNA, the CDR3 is TGTGCCAGCAGCCCGCAATCTGGGGCCAACGTCCTGACTTTC. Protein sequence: CASSPQSGANVLTF.

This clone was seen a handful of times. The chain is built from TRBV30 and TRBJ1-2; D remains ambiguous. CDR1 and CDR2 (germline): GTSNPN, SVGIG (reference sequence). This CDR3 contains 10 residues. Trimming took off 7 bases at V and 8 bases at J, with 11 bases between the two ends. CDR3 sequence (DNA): TGTGCCTTCAGAGTGGGAGGCTACACCTTC. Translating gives CAFRVGGYTF.